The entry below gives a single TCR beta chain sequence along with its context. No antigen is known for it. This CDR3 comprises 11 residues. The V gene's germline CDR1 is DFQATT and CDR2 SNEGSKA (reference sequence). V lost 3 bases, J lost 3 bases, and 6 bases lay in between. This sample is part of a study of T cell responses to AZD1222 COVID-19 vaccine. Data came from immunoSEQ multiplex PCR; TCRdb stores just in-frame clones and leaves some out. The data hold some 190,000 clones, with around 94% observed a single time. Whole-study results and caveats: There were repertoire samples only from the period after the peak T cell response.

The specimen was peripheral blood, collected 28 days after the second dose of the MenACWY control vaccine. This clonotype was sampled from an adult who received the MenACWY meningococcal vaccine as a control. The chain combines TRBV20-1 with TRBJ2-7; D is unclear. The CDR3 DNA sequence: TGCAGTGCTAGGCTGGTCTACGAGCAGTACTTC. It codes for CSARLVYEQYF.